These 28 T cell receptor beta chains were sequenced from one sample in a study of PD-1 blockade in classical Hodgkin lymphoma. Profiling relied on immunoSEQ multiplex PCR, and the TCRdb table lists in-frame clones only, not all of them. This table has approximately 100,000 clones, about nine tenths appearing once. All trial patients relapsed after autologous stem cell transplantation. The specimen comprised peripheral blood mononuclear cells (PBMCs), sampled at baseline. The source is a human donor with classical Hodgkin lymphoma.

This chain connects TRBV7-9 to TRBJ2-2; D perhaps matches TRBD1 (6 bases). Trimming stripped 4 bases from V and 0 bases from J, with 18 bases between. The CDR3 has 18 amino acids. Germline CDR1 is SEHNR and CDR2 is FQNEAQ (reference sequence). Here the CDR3 reads CASSSPLDRRSNTGELFF. The CDR3 DNA follows: TGTGCCAGCAGCTCCCCCTTAGACAGGAGATCGAACACCGGGGAGCTGTTTTTT.

The chain employs TRBV2 and TRBJ2-1; tentative D call: TRBD2 (6 bases). V was cut by 0 bases and J by 9 bases, with 12 bases left in between. This CDR3 region has 14 residues. Per the germline V gene, CDR1 is SNHLY and CDR2 is FYNNEI. CDR3 amino acids: CASSEAPGVSEQFF. The CDR3 region has the DNA TGTGCCAGCAGTGAAGCCCCGGGAGTTAGTGAGCAGTTCTTC. Variable domain in full (rest from reference TRBV2 and TRBJ2-1): EPEVTQTPSHQVTQMGQEVILRCVPISNHLYFYWYRQILGQKVEFLVSFYNNEISEKSEIFDDQFSVERPDGSNFTLKIRSTKLEDSAMYFCASSEAPGVSEQFFGPGTRLTVL.

The chain carries TRBV27 and TRBJ1-1; 9 bases are a match to TRBD1. The trim removed 5 bases at V and 7 bases at J, leaving 2 bases unmatched. The germline V gene encodes CDR1 MNHEY and CDR2 SMNVEV (reference sequence). This CDR3 contains 12 residues. The CDR3 DNA sequence: TGTGCCAGCAGTGTGACAGGGGGTGAAGCTTTCTTT. Amino acid sequence: CASSVTGGEAFF.

J is TRBJ1-2 and V is TRBV6-1; D is ambiguous. CDR1 MNHNS and CDR2 SASEGT come from the germline V gene. There are 13 residues in the CDR3. The ends were cut back, 3 bases at V and 8 bases at J, with 13 bases in the middle. The CDR3 DNA sequence: TGTGCCAGCAGTGATGACGCCGCACGGGGCTACACCTTC. Amino acids: CASSDDAARGYTF.

This chain connects TRBV7-9 to TRBJ1-5, with 8 bases matching TRBD1. This CDR3 has 15 amino acids. Unmatched junction bases numbered 4, after V lost 5 bases and J lost 1 base. Germline loops: CDR1 SEHNR, CDR2 FQNEAQ (reference sequence). This chain's CDR3 is CASSPGQASNQPQHF. As DNA, the CDR3 is TGTGCCAGCAGCCCGGGACAGGCGAGCAATCAGCCCCAGCATTTT.

This chain joins TRBV27 and TRBJ2-2; the match to TRBD2 covers 8 bases. The CDR3 totals 15 residues. The trim removed 3 bases at V and 1 base at J, leaving 1 base unmatched. Germline lookup yields CDR1 MNHEY and CDR2 SMNVEV (reference sequence). CDR3 nucleotides: TGTGCCAGCAGTTTGGGACTAGTGAACACCGGGGAGCTGTTTTTT. The encoded protein is CASSLGLVNTGELFF.

In this sample, this clone turned up a few times. The rearrangement links TRBV2 to TRBJ2-4, with 11 nucleotides matching TRBD2. CDR1 and CDR2 (germline): SNHLY, FYNNEI. The CDR3 runs to 17 residues. Unmatched junction bases numbered 9, after V lost 5 bases and J lost 3 bases. CDR3 nucleotides: TGTGCCAGCAGTTCGGGACTAGCGGTAGATTTCAAAAACATTCAGTACTTC. Translation: CASSSGLAVDFKNIQYF.

This rearrangement joins TRBV6-5 to TRBJ2-1; perhaps TRBD2 as D (5 bases). This CDR3 is built from 12 residues. V lost 9 bases and J 6 bases, leaving 12 bases between the germline ends. CDR1 MNHEY and CDR2 SVGAGI come from the germline V gene. The CDR3 DNA sequence: TGTGCCAGTAAAACCGGGGTCAATGAGCAGTTCTTC. This encodes CASKTGVNEQFF.

The chain recombines TRBV9 with TRBJ2-2; 8 positions match TRBD1. Germline lookup yields CDR1 SGDLS and CDR2 YYNGEE. The CDR3 extends over 15 amino acids. The junction had 7 bases not matched to a gene; V was cut back by 4 bases and J by 5 bases. Written as DNA, the CDR3 is TGTGCCAGCAGCAAAGGACAGGGCCCGACCGGGGAGCTGTTTTTT. Translating gives CASSKGQGPTGELFF.

The rearrangement links TRBV7-9 to TRBJ2-5; tentative D call: TRBD2 (7 bases). The CDR3 is 16 amino acids. Germline V gene sequence: CDR1 SEHNR, CDR2 FQNEAQ (reference sequence). V was shortened by 1 base and J by 11 bases, with 23 bases between the two germline ends. The CDR3: CASSLVLGGQGVQQYF. The CDR3 DNA reads TGTGCCAGCAGCTTAGTGCTGGGGGGGCAGGGCGTTCAGCAGTACTTC.

The CDR3 loop is CASSLPPETQYF. The DNA for the CDR3 is TGTGCCAGCAGCTTGCCCCCGGAGACCCAGTACTTC. The gene calls are TRBV5-6 and TRBJ2-5; D call uncertain. Germline CDR1 reads SGHDT; CDR2 reads YYEEEE. V was shortened by 1 base and J by 5 bases, with 6 bases between the two germline ends. The CDR3 consists of 12 residues. Supplemented by reference TRBV5-6 and TRBJ2-5, the full variable domain reads DAGVTQSPTHLIKTRGQQVTLRCSPKSGHDTVSWYQQALGQGPQFIFQYYEEEERQRGNFPDRFSGHQFPNYSSELNVNALLLGDSALYLCASSLPPETQYFGPGTRLLVL.

This chain connects TRBV5-1 to TRBJ2-4; D is unclear. V lost 7 bases, J lost 9 bases, and 14 bases lay in between. This CDR3 contains 12 residues. CDR1 and CDR2 from the germline V gene are SGHRS and YFSETQ. For the CDR3, the DNA is TGCGCCAGCGGTATGACGGGTACCATTCAGTACTTC. This sequence encodes CASGMTGTIQYF.

The CDR3, as DNA: TGTGCCAGCAGTTCCTCGAAGGGTGGAACTAATGAAAAACTGTTTTTT. Translating gives CASSSSKGGTNEKLFF. V gene TRBV28 combines with J gene TRBJ1-4; D unresolved. The V end lost 4 bases, the J end lost 1 base, and 13 bases lay between the germline ends. From germline, CDR1 is MDHEN and CDR2 SYDVKM. The CDR3 covers 16 residues.

The V call is TRBV6-6, the J call TRBJ2-3; D remains ambiguous. Trimming pared 5 bases from V and 6 bases from J, leaving 9 bases between. Germline lookup yields CDR1 MNHNY and CDR2 SVGAGI (reference sequence). The CDR3 totals 12 residues. The CDR3 loop reads CASSRASDTQYF. CDR3 nucleotide sequence: TGTGCCAGCAGTCGAGCCTCGGATACGCAGTATTTT.

The CDR3 nucleotides read TGTGCCAGCAGCCGGACTAGCATGCAAGAGACCCAGTACTTC. Its translation: CASSRTSMQETQYF. The V gene is TRBV13, the J gene TRBJ2-5; TRBD2 aligns across 8 bases. The CDR3 is made up of 14 amino acids. Germline CDR1 is PRHDT and CDR2 is FYEKMQ (reference sequence). After removal of 5 bases from V and 2 bases from J, the junction contained 4 bases not matched to a gene.

The chain employs TRBV6-1 and TRBJ1-2; D gene ambiguous. The CDR3 spans 14 residues. Germline assignment: CDR1 MNHNS and CDR2 SASEGT. V lost 4 bases and J lost 0, with 9 bases in between. CDR3 residues: CASSGGSSNYGYTF. CDR3 DNA sequence: TGTGCCAGCAGTGGAGGCAGCTCTAACTATGGCTACACCTTC.

V usage is TRBV7-9 and J usage is TRBJ2-7; D might be TRBD2 (5 bases). The germline V gene has CDR1 SEHNR and CDR2 FQNEAQ (reference sequence). Trimming left V 5 bases short and J 0 bases short, with 14 bases between. The CDR3 consists of 15 residues. CDR3 bases: TGTGCCAGCAGCCCCCGGACTCTTAGCTCCTACGAGCAGTACTTC. Translated, it gives CASSPRTLSSYEQYF. Full variable domain (remainder filled in from reference TRBV7-9 and TRBJ2-7): DTGVSQNPRHKITKRGQNVTFRCDPISEHNRLYWYRQTLGQGPEFLTYFQNEAQLEKSRLLSDRFSAERPKGSFSTLEIQRTEQGDSAMYLCASSPRTLSSYEQYFGPGTRLTVT.

The chain combines TRBV4-1 with TRBJ2-1, with 9 bases fitting TRBD1. V was clipped by 3 bases and J by 6 bases; unmatched bases: 9. Germline CDR1 MGHRA, CDR2 YSYEKL. This CDR3 comprises 16 residues. For the CDR3, the DNA is TGCGCCAGCAGCCAGCCCCGGGACAGGGTAGCCAATGAGCAGTTCTTC. Amino acid sequence: CASSQPRDRVANEQFF.

This rearrangement joins TRBV27 to TRBJ2-2; 8 bases agree with TRBD2. Trimming removed 5 bases from V and 8 bases from J; junction bases left unmatched: 13. CDR3 length equals 16 residues. CDR1 and CDR2 from the germline V gene are MNHEY and SMNVEV (reference sequence). In DNA, the CDR3 is TGTGCCAGCAGTCCTCGGGGCGGGAGGTTATCGGGGGAGCTGTTTTTT. This sequence encodes CASSPRGGRLSGELFF.

The chain couples TRBV13 to TRBJ2-7; D is unresolved. CDR1 and CDR2 (germline): PRHDT, FYEKMQ (reference sequence). Deletions cut 4 bases from V and 6 bases from J, with 7 bases between. This CDR3 is built from 11 residues. CDR3 in DNA: TGTGCCAGCAGCTCCCCCGTCGAGCAGTACTTC. This sequence encodes CASSSPVEQYF. The entire variable domain, with the rest obtained from reference TRBV13 and TRBJ2-7, is as follows: AAGVIQSPRHLIKEKRETATLKCYPIPRHDTVYWYQQGPGQDPQFLISFYEKMQSDKGSIPDRFSAQQFSDYHSELNMSSLELGDSALYFCASSSPVEQYFGPGTRLTVT.

The chain uses TRBV5-5 and TRBJ1-2; D not certain. Germline assignment: CDR1 SGHKS and CDR2 YYEKEE (reference sequence). This CDR3 is built from 15 residues. V gave up 0 bases and J gave up 2 bases, with 11 bases separating them. As DNA, the CDR3 is TGTGCCAGCAGCTTGGTAGCCGGACCAAACTATGGCTACACCTTC. Translated, it gives CASSLVAGPNYGYTF. The full variable domain, its missing parts supplied by reference TRBV5-5 and TRBJ1-2, is DAGVTQSPTHLIKTRGQQVTLRCSPISGHKSVSWYQQVLGQGPQFIFQYYEKEERGRGNFPDRFSARQFPNYSSELNVNALLLGDSALYLCASSLVAGPNYGYTFGSGTRLTVV.

The V and J genes are TRBV19 and TRBJ2-1; 9 nucleotides align to TRBD2. This CDR3 comprises 13 residues. Germline loops: CDR1 LNHDA, CDR2 SQIVND (reference sequence). V lost 6 bases and J lost 4; bases outside the gene matches: 1. The CDR3 reads CASSLAGYNEQFF. CDR3 coding DNA: TGTGCCAGTAGCCTAGCGGGATACAATGAGCAGTTCTTC.

V usage is TRBV19 and J usage is TRBJ2-3; 11 bases fit TRBD2. There are 17 residues in the CDR3. The junction had 11 bases not matched to a gene; V was cut back by 9 bases and J by 0 bases. The germline CDR1 and CDR2 sequences are LNHDA and SQIVND (reference sequence). The DNA of the CDR3 is TGTGCCAGCACAGTAGCGGGAGGGCTGATGAGCACAGATACGCAGTATTTT. Its translation is CASTVAGGLMSTDTQYF. The full variable domain, its missing parts supplied by reference TRBV19 and TRBJ2-3, is DGGITQSPKYLFRKEGQNVTLSCEQNLNHDAMYWYRQDPGQGLRLIYYSQIVNDFQKGDIAEGYSVSREKKESFPLTVTSAQKNPTAFYLCASTVAGGLMSTDTQYFGPGTRLTVL.

J is TRBJ2-7 and V is TRBV9, with D tentatively TRBD1 (6 bases). The V end was cut by 4 bases, the J end by 4 bases, with 18 bases between. This CDR3 is built from 15 residues. CDR1 SGDLS and CDR2 YYNGEE come from the germline V gene. As DNA, the CDR3 is TGTGCCAGCAGCCCTCATTCCGGTAGGGGGTACGAGCAGTACTTC. Its translation is CASSPHSGRGYEQYF.

This chain joins TRBV9 and TRBJ2-7; 9 bases fit TRBD1. Germline V gives CDR1 SGDLS, CDR2 YYNGEE. The CDR3 has 16 amino acids. V dropped 3 bases and J dropped 5; count of bases not matched to a gene: 12. CDR3 sequence: CASSAEGGTGTDEQYF. The CDR3 DNA is TGTGCCAGCAGCGCCGAAGGTGGGACAGGGACGGACGAGCAGTACTTC.

The gene calls are TRBV28 and TRBJ2-7; 8 bases map to TRBD1. This CDR3 is built from 16 residues. With 2 bases clipped from V and 1 base from J, the junction kept 7 bases outside the gene matches. Germline values: CDR1 MDHEN, CDR2 SYDVKM. The CDR3 nucleotides read TGTGCCAGCAGTTTAGCCCCCGGGACAGGTTCCTACGAGCAGTACTTC. This encodes CASSLAPGTGSYEQYF.

This clone was seen once. This sequence joins TRBV28 and TRBJ2-1; 9 bases map to TRBD1. With V trimmed by 4 bases and J by 0 bases, 4 bases remained unmatched. The CDR3 runs 16 residues. Germline assignment: CDR1 MDHEN and CDR2 SYDVKM. The CDR3 loop reads CASSSTGGNSYNEQFF. In DNA form, the CDR3 reads TGTGCCAGCAGTTCAACAGGGGGCAACTCCTACAATGAGCAGTTCTTC.

This chain uses TRBV6-1 with TRBJ1-4, with a weak D call TRBD1 (5 bases). The CDR3 length is 16 residues. Trimming removed 1 base from V and 7 bases from J, with 16 bases in between. Germline values: CDR1 MNHNS, CDR2 SASEGT. CDR3 coding DNA: TGTGCCAGCAGTGAAGTATTGCGGGGCTTAGGTGAAAAACTGTTTTTT. It specifies CASSEVLRGLGEKLFF.